The clone carrying this T cell receptor beta chain was found a few times. The antigen remains unidentified. PCR primers comprised 60 Vbeta and 13 Jbeta primers. Sequencing was performed with immunoSEQ multiplex PCR; in TCRdb, only in-frame clones are kept and a portion is missing. The sample lists some 160,000 clones, 9.4% occurring once. The V end lost 3 bases, the J end lost 0 bases, and 10 bases lay between the germline ends. Looked up from germline, CDR1 is SGDLS and CDR2 is YYNGEE. The CDR3 extends over 16 amino acids. This entry belongs to a study of cytomegalovirus exposure and HLA in healthy donors. At the level of the study: The roughly 100 million unique TCR beta sequences, from 150 million to 200 million T cells, were found by an earlier analysis. Roughly 85 million unique TCRs from HLA-typed donors were held in an early release of data.

General study findings and limits: Follow-up analysis seemed to connect common viral pathogens with several of the most significant clusters identified.

The chain recombines TRBV9 with TRBJ2-6; D is unclear. The clonotype was recovered from a male donor in good health and CMV-seronegative. The sequencing sample was made of PBMCs. The CDR3 protein is CASSATPGSGANVLTF. In DNA form, the CDR3 reads TGTGCCAGCAGCGCCACCCCAGGCTCTGGGGCCAACGTCCTGACTTTC.